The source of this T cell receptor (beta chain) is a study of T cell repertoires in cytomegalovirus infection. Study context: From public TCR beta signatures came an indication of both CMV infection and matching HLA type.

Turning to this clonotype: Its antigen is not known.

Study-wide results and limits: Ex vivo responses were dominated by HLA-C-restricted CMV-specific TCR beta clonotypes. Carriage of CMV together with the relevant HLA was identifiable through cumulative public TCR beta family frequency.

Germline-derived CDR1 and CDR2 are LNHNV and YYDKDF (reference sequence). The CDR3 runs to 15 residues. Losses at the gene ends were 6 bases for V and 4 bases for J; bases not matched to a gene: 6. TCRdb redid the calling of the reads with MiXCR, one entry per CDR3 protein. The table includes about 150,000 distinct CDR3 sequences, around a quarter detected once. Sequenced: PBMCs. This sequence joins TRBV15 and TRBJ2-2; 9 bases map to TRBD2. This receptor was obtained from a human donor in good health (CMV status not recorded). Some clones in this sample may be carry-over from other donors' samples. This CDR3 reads CATSQAGGPTGELFF. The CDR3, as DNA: TGTGCCACCAGTCAAGCGGGGGGCCCCACCGGGGAGCTGTTTTTT.